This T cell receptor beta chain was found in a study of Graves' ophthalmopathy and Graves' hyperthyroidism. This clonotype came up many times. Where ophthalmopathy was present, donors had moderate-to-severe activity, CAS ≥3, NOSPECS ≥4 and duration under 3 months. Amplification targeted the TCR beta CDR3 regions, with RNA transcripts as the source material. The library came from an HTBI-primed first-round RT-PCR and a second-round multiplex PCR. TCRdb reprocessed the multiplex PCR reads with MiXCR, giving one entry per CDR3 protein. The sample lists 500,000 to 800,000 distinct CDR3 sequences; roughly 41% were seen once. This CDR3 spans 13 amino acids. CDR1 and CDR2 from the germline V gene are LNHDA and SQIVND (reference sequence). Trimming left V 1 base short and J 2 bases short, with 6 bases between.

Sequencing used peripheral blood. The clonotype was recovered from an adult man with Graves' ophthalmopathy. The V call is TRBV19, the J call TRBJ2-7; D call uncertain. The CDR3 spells CASSIGVAYEQYF. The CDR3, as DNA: TGTGCCAGTAGTATAGGGGTTGCCTACGAGCAGTACTTC.